This T cell receptor (beta chain) originates from a study of metastatic and nonmetastatic thyroid tumors (dated by TCRdb to about 2020). Background for the entire study: The researchers compared repertoires between peripheral blood samples and tumor or nodule tissue samples from patients with malignant or benign thyroid disease.

Before undergoing thyroid surgery, none of the patients had been given any kind of treatment. Using T-cell receptor beta sequencing, the researchers looked back retrospectively at clinical samples from patients, gathered between about 2012 and 2018. The paper's findings and limits, for the study overall: TCR beta diversity was reported as significantly higher in malignant tumors than in benign nodules, in both blood and tumor samples.

By how much of the sample it makes up, this clone is medium-sized (0.01 to 0.1%). Its antigen is currently not known. Per-nucleotide qualities are absent, and no much larger clonotype sits a single base away. Libraries were made using PCR. Sequencing was performed on an Illumina HiSeq 4000. The TCR beta-chain CDR3 region of each patient was profiled by high-throughput sequencing. The authors' pipeline ran thus. Drawing on CDR3 differences between clinicopathological groups, the researchers built a classifier meant to tell apart patients with distant-metastatic papillary thyroid cancer. Repertoire diversity was assessed with the Shannon index, and tumor-blood repertoire similarity with the Morisita-Horn index. The raw public reads went through TCRdb reprocessing: fastp at Q25, MiXCR clone calling, in-frame beta chains kept. V and J calls and clone size were set by TCRdb, not the authors. The sample table holds over 15,000 clones, of which 28% were seen once. Jointly, the top ten make up roughly a tenth of the sample.

Measured from the cysteine to the phenylalanine, the CDR3 is 14 residues long. This entry keeps only the CDR3 DNA: 42 bases, framed from base 1. Relative to germline, V is 3 bases shorter and J is 2 bases shorter, with 11 bases between their ends. The germline V gene supplies CDR1 MDHEN and CDR2 SYDVKM. The chain uses TRBV28 and TRBJ2-7; a tentative D call is TRBD1 (6 bases match). Sequencing used tumor tissue. The receptor was derived from a female donor with papillary thyroid cancer or a benign thyroid nodule (not recorded which). Some clones in this sample may be carry-over from other donors' samples. The encoded CDR3 is CASSFTGPAYEQYF. In nucleotides, the sequence is TGTGCCAGCAGTTTCACAGGGCCCGCCTACGAGCAGTACTTC.